The rows below give T cell receptor beta chains drawn from one sample of a study of cytotoxic CD8 clonotypes in ibrutinib-treated CLL. This table comes from immunoSEQ multiplex PCR, and its TCRdb copy is limited to in-frame clones, with some not included. The table has over 150,000 clones, over 60% seen once. This specimen consisted of PBMCs, obtained after 24 months of ibrutinib treatment. These TCRs come from a human donor with chronic lymphocytic leukemia. Each CDR3 is given with its conserved first and last residue. A D gene is named only where the DNA matches it firmly. Part of the rows lack a size; the others show once, few, many or a class for expanded clones.

J,size,V,length,D,DNA,CDR3
TRBJ2-2,.,TRBV6-6,12,.,TGTGCCAGCAGTCCACATACCGGGGAGCTGTTTTTT,CASSPHTGELFF
TRBJ2-7,.,TRBV7-8,12,.,TGTGCCAGCAGCCCTAGCTCCTACGAGCAGTACTTC,CASSPSSYEQYF
TRBJ2-3,.,TRBV28,17,.,TGTGCCAGCTACTCAAGGCGACGGCAAACGTGGGGAGATACGCAGTATTTT,CASYSRRRQTWGDTQYF
TRBJ2-3,.,TRBV7-5,17,.,TGTGTCAGAAGCTTACTATTTCCGGCGAGCAGCACAGATACGCAGTATTTT,CVRSLLFPASSTDTQYF
TRBJ2-3,.,TRBV2,15,TRBD2,TGTGCCAGCAGTTATATAGCGGGAAGCACAGATACGCAGTATTTT,CASSYIAGSTDTQYF
TRBJ1-1,few,TRBV2,12,.,TGTGCCAGCAGTGAACTTCCCTCTGAAGCTTTCTTT,CASSELPSEAFF
TRBJ2-7,.,TRBV9,14,TRBD2,TGTGCCAGCAGCGTAGCGGGAGGGCGGGACGAGCAGTACTTC,CASSVAGGRDEQYF
TRBJ1-2,.,TRBV19,16,.,TGTGCCAGTAGGACCATACTAGGCGACAGTAACTATGGCTACACCTTC,CASRTILGDSNYGYTF
TRBJ2-1,.,TRBV7-9,15,TRBD2,TGTGCCAGCAGCTTTCGTGGGAGGGCCCTCAATGAGCAGTTCTTC,CASSFRGRALNEQFF
TRBJ2-7,.,TRBV18,15,.,TGTGCCAGCTCACCATTTGCCGCGGGGCAATACGAGCAGTACTTC,CASSPFAAGQYEQYF
TRBJ2-7,.,TRBV7-9,11,.,TGTGCCAGCAGGTCGACCTACGAGCAGTACTTC,CASRSTYEQYF
TRBJ2-1,.,TRBV7-2,16,TRBD2,TGTGCCAGCAGCTTAGATTGGACTAGCGGGAACAATGAGCAGTTCTTC,CASSLDWTSGNNEQFF
TRBJ2-1,.,TRBV5-1,12,.,TGCGCCAGCAGCTTGCTCCACAATGAGCAGTTCTTC,CASSLLHNEQFF
TRBJ2-7,.,TRBV25-1,14,.,TGTGCCAGCGGGGTTGGTAGAGCAAACTACGAGCAGTACTTC,CASGVGRANYEQYF
TRBJ2-3,few,TRBV7-2,13,TRBD2,TGTGCCAGCGGGACTAGCGGGAGTCGGGCGCAGTATTTT,CASGTSGSRAQYF
TRBJ1-2,few,TRBV6-1,14,TRBD1,TGTGCCAGTTCACACAGGGGAGAGGGCTATGGCTACACCTTC,CASSHRGEGYGYTF